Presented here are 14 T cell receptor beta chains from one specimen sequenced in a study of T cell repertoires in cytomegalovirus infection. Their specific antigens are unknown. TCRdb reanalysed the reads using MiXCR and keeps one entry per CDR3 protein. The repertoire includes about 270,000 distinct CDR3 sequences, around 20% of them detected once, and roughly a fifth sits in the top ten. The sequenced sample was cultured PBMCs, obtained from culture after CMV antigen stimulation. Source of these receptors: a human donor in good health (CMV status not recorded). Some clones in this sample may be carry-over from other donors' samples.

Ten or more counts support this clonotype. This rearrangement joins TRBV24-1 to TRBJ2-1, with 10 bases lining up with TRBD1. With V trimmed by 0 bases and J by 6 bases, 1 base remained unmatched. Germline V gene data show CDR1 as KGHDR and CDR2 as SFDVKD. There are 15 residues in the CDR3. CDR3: CATSDLGTGANEQFF. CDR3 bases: TGTGCCACCAGTGATTTGGGGACAGGGGCCAATGAGCAGTTCTTC.

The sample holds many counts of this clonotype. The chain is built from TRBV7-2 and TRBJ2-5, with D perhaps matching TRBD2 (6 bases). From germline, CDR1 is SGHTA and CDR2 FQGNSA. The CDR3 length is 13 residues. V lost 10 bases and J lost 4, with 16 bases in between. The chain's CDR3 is CATAEGTRETQYF. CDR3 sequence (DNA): TGTGCCACCGCGGAGGGAACGAGAGAGACCCAGTACTTC.

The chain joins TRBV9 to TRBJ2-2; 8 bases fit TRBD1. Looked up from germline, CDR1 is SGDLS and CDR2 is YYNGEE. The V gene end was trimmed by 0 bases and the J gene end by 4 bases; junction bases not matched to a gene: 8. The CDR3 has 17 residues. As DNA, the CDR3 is TGTGCCAGCAGCGTAGGAATTGGACAGGGAATCACCGGGGAGCTGTTTTTT. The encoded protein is CASSVGIGQGITGELFF.

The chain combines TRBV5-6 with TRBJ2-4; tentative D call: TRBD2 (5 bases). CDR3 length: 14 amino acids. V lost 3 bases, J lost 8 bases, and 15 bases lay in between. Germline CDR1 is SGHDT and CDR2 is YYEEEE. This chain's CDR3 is CASSSLAGSHIQYF. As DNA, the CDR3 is TGTGCCAGCAGCTCCCTAGCCGGTAGCCACATTCAGTACTTC.

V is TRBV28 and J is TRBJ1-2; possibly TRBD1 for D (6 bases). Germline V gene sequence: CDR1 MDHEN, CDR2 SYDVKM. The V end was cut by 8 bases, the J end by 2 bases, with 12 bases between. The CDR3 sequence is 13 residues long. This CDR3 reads CASLTQGNYGYTF. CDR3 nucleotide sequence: TGTGCCAGCCTAACACAGGGAAACTATGGCTACACCTTC.

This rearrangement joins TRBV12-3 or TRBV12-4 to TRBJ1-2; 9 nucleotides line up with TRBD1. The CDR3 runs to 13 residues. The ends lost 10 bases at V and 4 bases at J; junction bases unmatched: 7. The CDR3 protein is CAIMGTGTYGYTF. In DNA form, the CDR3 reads TGTGCCATCATGGGGACAGGGACCTATGGCTACACCTTC.

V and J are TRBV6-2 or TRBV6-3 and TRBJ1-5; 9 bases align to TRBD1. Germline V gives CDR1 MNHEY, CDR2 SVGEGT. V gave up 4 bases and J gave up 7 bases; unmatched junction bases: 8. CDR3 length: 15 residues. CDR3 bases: TGTGCCAGCAGTTCACCGGGACAGGGCGGACAGCCCCAGCATTTT. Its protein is CASSSPGQGGQPQHF.

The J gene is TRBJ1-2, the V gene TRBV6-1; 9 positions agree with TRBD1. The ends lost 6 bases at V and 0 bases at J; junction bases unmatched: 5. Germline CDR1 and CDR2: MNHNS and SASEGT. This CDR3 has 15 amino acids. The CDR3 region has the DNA TGTGCCAGCAGAGACACAGGGGGCACTAACTATGGCTACACCTTC. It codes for CASRDTGGTNYGYTF.

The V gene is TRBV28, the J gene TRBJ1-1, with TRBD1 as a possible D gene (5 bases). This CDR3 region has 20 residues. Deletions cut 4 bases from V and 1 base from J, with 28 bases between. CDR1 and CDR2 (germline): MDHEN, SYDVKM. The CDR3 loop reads CASSSPIRGSAHSENTEAFF. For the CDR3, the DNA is TGTGCCAGCAGTTCCCCTATAAGGGGTAGCGCCCACTCAGAGAACACTGAAGCTTTCTTT.

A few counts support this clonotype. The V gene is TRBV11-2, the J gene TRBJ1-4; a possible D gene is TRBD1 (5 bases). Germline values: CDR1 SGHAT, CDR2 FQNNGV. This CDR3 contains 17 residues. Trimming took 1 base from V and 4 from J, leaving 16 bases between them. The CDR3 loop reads CASSLVRGGRSNEKLFF. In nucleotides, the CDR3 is TGTGCCAGCAGCTTAGTTCGGGGGGGTCGTAGTAATGAAAAACTGTTTTTT. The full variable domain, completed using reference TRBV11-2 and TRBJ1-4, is EAGVAQSPRYKIIEKRQSVAFWCNPISGHATLYWYQQILGQGPKLLIQFQNNGVVDDSQLPKDRFSAERLKGVDSTLKIQPAKLEDSAVYLCASSLVRGGRSNEKLFFGSGTQLSVL.

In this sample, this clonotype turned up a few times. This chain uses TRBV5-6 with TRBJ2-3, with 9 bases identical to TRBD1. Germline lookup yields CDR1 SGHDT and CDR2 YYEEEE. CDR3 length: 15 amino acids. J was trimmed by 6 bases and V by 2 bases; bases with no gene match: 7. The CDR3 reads CASSFLTGGRDTQYF. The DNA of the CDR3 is TGTGCCAGCAGCTTCCTGACAGGGGGTCGGGATACGCAGTATTTT. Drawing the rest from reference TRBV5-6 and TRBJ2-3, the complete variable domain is DAGVTQSPTHLIKTRGQQVTLRCSPKSGHDTVSWYQQALGQGPQFIFQYYEEEERQRGNFPDRFSGHQFPNYSSELNVNALLLGDSALYLCASSFLTGGRDTQYFGPGTRLTVL.

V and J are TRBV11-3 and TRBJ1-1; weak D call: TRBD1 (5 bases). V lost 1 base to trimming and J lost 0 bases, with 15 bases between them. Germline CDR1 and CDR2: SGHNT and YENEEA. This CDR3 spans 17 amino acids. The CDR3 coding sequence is TGTGCCAGCAGCTTAGGGGCAGGGCGAGATATGAACACTGAAGCTTTCTTT. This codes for CASSLGAGRDMNTEAFF. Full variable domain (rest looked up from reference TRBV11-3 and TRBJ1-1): EAGVVQSPRYKIIEKKQPVAFWCNPISGHNTLYWYLQNLGQGPELLIRYENEEAVDDSQLPKDRFSAERLKGVDSTLKIQPAELGDSAVYLCASSLGAGRDMNTEAFFGQGTRLTVV.

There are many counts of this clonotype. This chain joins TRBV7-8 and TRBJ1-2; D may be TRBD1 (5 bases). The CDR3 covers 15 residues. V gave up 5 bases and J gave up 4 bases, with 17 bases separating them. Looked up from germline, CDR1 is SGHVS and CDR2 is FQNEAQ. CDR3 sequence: CASSRVAGDLYGYTF. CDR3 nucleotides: TGTGCCAGCAGCCGAGTCGCGGGGGACCTCTATGGCTACACCTTC.

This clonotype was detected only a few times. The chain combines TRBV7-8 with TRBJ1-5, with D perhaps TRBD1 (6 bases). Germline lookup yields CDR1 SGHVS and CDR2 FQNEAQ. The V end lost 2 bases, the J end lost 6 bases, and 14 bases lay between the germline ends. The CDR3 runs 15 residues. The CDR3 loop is CASSLFRGAVQPQHF. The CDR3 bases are TGTGCCAGCAGCTTATTTCGGGGGGCAGTTCAGCCCCAGCATTTT.